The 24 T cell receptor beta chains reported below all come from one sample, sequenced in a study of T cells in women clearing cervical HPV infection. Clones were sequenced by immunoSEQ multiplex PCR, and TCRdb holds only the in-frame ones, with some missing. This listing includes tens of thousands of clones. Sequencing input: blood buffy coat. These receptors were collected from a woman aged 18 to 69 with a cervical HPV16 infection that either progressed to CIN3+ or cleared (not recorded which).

The chain's CDR3 is CASSHGTSREQYF. Incomplete CDR3 DNA: TGTGCCAGTAGCCACGGGACTTCCCGCGAG. The chain has TRBV19 and TRBJ2-7; D is perhaps TRBD2 (6 bases). The read terminates 3 residues ahead of where the CDR3 ends, so the germline J gene completes it. Trimming shortened V by 6 bases and J by 6 bases, and 15 bases separated the two germline ends. The CDR3 length is 13 residues. In germline, CDR1 is LNHDA, CDR2 SQIVND (reference sequence).

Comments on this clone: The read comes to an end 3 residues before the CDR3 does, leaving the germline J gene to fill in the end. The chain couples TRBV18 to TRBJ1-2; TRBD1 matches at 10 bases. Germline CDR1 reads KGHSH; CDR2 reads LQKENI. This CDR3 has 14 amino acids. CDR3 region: CASSPDRGVYDYTF. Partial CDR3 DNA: TGTGCCAGCTCACCGGACAGGGGGGTCTACGAC. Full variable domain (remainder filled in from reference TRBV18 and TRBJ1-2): NAGVMQNPRHLVRRRGQEARLRCSPMKGHSHVYWYRQLPEEGLKFMVYLQKENIIDESGMPKERFSAEFPKEGPSILRIQQVVRGDSAAYFCASSPDRGVYDYTFGSGTRLTVV.

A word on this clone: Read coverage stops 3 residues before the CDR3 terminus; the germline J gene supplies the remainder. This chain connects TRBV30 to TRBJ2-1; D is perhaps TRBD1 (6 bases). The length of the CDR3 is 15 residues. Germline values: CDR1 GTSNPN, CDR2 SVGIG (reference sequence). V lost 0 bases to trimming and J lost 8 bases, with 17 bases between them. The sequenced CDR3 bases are TGTGCCTGGAGTGTACAATCACAGGGTGGCGATGAG. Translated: CAWSVQSQGGDE. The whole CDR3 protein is CAWSVQSQGGDEQFF.

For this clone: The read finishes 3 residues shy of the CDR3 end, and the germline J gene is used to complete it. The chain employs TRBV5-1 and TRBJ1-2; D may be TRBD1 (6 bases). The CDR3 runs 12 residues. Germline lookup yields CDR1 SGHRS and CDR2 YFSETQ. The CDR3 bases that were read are TGCGCCAGCTTTACTACAGGGTTCGGC. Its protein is CASFTTGFG. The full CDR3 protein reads CASFTTGFGYTF.

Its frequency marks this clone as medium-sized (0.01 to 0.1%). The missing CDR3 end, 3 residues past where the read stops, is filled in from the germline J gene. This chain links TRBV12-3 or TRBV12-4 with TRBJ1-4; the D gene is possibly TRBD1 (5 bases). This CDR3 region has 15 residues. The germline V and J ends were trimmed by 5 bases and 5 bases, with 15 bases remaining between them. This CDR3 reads CASSPSDEGNEKLFF. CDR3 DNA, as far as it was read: TGTGCCAGCAGTCCCTCAGATGAGGGGAATGAAAAA.

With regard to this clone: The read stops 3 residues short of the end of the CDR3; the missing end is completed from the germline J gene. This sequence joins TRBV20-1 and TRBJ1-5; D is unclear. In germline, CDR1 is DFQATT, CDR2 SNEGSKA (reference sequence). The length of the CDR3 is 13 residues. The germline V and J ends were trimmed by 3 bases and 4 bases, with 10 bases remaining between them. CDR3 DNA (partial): TGCAGTGCTAGGGCGGACTATAATCAGCCC. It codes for CSARADYNQP. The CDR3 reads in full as CSARADYNQPQHF.

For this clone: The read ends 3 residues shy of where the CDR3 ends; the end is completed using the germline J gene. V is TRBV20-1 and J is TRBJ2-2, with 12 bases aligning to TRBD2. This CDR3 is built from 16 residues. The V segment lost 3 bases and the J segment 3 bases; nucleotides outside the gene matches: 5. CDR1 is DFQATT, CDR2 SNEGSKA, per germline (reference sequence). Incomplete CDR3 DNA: TGCAGTGCTAGGACTAGCGGGAGTTCGTACACCGGGGAG. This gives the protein CSARTSGSSYTGE. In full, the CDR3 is CSARTSGSSYTGELFF.

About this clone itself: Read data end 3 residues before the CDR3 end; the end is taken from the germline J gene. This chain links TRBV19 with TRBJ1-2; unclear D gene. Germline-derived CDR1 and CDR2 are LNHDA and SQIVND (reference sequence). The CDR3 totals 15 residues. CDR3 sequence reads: CASSTVTSEPETYTF. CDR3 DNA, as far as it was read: TGTGCCAGTAGTACTGTGACTAGCGAGCCGGAGACC. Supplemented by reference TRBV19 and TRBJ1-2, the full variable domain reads DGGITQSPKYLFRKEGQNVTLSCEQNLNHDAMYWYRQDPGQGLRLIYYSQIVNDFQKGDIAEGYSVSREKKESFPLTVTSAQKNPTAFYLCASSTVTSEPETYTFGSGTRLTVV.

The DNA read from the CDR3 is TGTGCCAGCAGTATAGCGGGGGGGCCGGAGACC. Its protein product is CASSIAGGPET. The CDR3 reads in full as CASSIAGGPETQYF. The chain employs TRBV7-7 and TRBJ2-5; 11 bases agree with TRBD2. The read ends 3 residues before the CDR3 terminus; that terminus is restored from the germline J gene. The CDR3 is 14 residues long. Germline assignment: CDR1 SSHAT and CDR2 FNYEAQ (reference sequence). V lost 6 bases, J lost 5 bases, and 5 bases stayed unmatched.

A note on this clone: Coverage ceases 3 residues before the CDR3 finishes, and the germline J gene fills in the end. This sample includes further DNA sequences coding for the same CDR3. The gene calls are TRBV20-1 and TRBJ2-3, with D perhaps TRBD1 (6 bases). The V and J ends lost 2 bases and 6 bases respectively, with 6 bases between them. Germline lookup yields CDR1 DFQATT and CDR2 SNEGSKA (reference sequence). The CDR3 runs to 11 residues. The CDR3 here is CSARQGDTQYF. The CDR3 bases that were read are TGCAGTGCTAGACAGGGGGATACG.

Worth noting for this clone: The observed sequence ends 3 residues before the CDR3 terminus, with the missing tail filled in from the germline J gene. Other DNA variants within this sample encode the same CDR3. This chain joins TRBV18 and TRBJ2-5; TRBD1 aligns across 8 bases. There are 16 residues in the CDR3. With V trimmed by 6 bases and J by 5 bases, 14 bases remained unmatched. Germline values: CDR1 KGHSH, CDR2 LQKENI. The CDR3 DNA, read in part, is TGTGCCAGCTCCCCCTCCGGACAGGGAGGCGTTGAGACC. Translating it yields CASSPSGQGGVET. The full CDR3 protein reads CASSPSGQGGVETQYF.

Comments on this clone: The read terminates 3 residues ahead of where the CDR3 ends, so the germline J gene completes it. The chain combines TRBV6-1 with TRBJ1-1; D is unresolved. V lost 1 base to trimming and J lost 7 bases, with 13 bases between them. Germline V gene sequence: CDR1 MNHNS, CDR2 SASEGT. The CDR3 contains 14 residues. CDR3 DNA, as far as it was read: TGTGCCAGCAGTGAAGGATCGCAGGCTAATGAA. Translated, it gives CASSEGSQANE. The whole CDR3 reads CASSEGSQANEAFF.

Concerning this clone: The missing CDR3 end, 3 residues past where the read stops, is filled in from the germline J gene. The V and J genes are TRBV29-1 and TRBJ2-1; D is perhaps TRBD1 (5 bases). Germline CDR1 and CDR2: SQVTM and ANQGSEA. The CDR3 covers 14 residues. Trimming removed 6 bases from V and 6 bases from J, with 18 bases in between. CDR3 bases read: TGCAGCGTATTAAGGCAGGGCCCCCCCAATGAG. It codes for CSVLRQGPPNE. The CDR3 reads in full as CSVLRQGPPNEQFF.

This chain's CDR3 is CASSLVSSEQYF. CDR3 DNA (partial): TGTGCCAGCAGCTTAGTTAGTTCCGAG. The V and J genes are TRBV7-9 and TRBJ2-7; no clear D gene. The read terminates 3 residues ahead of where the CDR3 ends, so the germline J gene completes it. Between the trimmed V and J ends, which lost 1 base and 6 bases, there was a span of 7 bases. The CDR3 extends over 12 amino acids. CDR1 and CDR2 from the germline V gene are SEHNR and FQNEAQ (reference sequence).

The CDR3 DNA, read in part, is TGCAGTGCTAGAGCCGGGGTGAATAATTCACCC. Its protein is CSARAGVNNSP. The entire CDR3 protein reads CSARAGVNNSPLHF. V and J are TRBV20-1 and TRBJ1-6, with no clear D. The read comes to an end 3 residues before the CDR3 does, leaving the germline J gene to fill in the end. The CDR3 is 14 amino acids. Germline-derived CDR1 and CDR2 are DFQATT and SNEGSKA (reference sequence). Trimming left V 1 base short and J 5 bases short, with 9 bases between.

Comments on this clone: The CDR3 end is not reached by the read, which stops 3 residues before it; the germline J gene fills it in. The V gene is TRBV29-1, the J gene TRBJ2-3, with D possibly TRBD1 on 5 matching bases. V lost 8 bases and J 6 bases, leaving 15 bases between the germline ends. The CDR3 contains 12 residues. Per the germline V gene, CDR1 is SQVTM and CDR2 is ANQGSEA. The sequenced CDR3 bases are TGCAGCTCATCAAAGGGGTCCGATACG. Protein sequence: CSSSKGSDT. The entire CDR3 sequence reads CSSSKGSDTQYF.

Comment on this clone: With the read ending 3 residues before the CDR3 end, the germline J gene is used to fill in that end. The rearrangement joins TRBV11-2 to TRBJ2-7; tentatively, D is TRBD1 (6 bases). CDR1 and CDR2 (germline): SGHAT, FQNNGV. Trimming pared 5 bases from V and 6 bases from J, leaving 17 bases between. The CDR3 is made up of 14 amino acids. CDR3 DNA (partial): TGTGCCAGCAGCCCACACTTGGGGACACCCGAG. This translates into CASSPHLGTPE. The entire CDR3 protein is CASSPHLGTPEQYF. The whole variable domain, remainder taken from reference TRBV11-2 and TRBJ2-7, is EAGVAQSPRYKIIEKRQSVAFWCNPISGHATLYWYQQILGQGPKLLIQFQNNGVVDDSQLPKDRFSAERLKGVDSTLKIQPAKLEDSAVYLCASSPHLGTPEQYFGPGTRLTVT.

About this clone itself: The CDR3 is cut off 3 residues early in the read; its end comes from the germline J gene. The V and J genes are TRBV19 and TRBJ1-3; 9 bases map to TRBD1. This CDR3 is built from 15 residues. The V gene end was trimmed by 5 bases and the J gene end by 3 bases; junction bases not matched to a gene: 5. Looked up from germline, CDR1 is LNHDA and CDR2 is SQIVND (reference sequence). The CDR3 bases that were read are TGTGCCAGTAGTCAACAGGGGGCTATTGGAAACACC. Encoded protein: CASSQQGAIGNT. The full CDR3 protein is CASSQQGAIGNTIYF.

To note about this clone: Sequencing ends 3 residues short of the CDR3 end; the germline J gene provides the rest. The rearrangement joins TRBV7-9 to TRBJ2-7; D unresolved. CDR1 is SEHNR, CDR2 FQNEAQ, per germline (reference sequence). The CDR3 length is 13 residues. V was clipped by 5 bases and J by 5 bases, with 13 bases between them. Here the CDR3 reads CASSGGGSDEQYF. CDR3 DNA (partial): TGTGCCAGCAGCGGCGGTGGAAGCGACGAG.

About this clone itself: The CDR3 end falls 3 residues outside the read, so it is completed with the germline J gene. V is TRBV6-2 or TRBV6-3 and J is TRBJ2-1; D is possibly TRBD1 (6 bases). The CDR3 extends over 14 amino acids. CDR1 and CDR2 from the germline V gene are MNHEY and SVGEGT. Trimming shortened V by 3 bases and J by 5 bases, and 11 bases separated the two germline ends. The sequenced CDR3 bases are TGTGCCAGCAGTTATACAGGGACCAACAATGAG. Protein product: CASSYTGTNNE. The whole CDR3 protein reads CASSYTGTNNEQFF.

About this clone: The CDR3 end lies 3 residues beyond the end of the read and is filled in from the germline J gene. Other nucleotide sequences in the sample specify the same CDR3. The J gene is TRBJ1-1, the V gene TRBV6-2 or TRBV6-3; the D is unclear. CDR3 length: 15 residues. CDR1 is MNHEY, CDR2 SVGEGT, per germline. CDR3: CASSYISGSFNEAFF. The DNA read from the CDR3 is TGTGCCAGCAGTTACATCAGCGGGTCATTCAATGAG.

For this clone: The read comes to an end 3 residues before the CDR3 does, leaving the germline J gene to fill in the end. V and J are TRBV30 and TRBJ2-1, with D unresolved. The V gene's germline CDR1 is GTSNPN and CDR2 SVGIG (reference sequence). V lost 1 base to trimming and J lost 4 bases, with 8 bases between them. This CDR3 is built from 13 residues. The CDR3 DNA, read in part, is TGTGCCTGGAGTGAAGCAACTTACAATGAG. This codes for CAWSEATYNE. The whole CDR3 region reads CAWSEATYNEQFF.

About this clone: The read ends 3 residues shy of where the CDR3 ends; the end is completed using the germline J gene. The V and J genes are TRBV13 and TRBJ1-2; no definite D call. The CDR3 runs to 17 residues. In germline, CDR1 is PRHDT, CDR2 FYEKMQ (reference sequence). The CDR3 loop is CASSSAGHSGSGYDYTF. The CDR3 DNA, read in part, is TGTGCCAGCAGCTCTGCGGGTCACAGCGGGAGTGGCTACGAC. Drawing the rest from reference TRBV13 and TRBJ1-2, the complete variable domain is AAGVIQSPRHLIKEKRETATLKCYPIPRHDTVYWYQQGPGQDPQFLISFYEKMQSDKGSIPDRFSAQQFSDYHSELNMSSLELGDSALYFCASSSAGHSGSGYDYTFGSGTRLTVV.

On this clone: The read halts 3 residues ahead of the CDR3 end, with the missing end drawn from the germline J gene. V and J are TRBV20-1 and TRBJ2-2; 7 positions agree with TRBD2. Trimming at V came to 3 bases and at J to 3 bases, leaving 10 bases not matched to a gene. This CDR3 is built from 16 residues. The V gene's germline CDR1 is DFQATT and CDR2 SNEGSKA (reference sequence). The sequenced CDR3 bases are TGCAGTGCTAGCTCCCCCGGGGGGAGGGACACCGGGGAG. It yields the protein CSASSPGGRDTGE. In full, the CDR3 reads CSASSPGGRDTGELFF.